Shown below are 28 T cell receptor beta chains from a single sample sequenced in a study of read filtering for tumor transcriptome and immune sequencing. The library was built from 400 ng RNA with molecular barcoded adaptors for alpha/delta and beta/gamma chains. TCRdb independently ran MiXCR on the reads; one entry per CDR3 protein. Of tens of thousands of distinct CDR3 sequences in the sample, approximately 18% are singletons; the top ten hold roughly a tenth. Specimen: a population of CD138-negative cells sorted from bone marrow. These receptors all stem from a donor over 35 with multiple myeloma.

In this sample, this clonotype turned up many times. The chain has TRBV2 and TRBJ2-5; TRBD2 matches at 11 bases. From germline, CDR1 is SNHLY and CDR2 FYNNEI. This CDR3 region has 15 residues. Trimming took 6 bases from V and 4 from J; bases not matched to a gene: 7. The CDR3 loop reads CASRAGTSGSETQYF. CDR3 nucleotide sequence: TGTGCCAGCAGGGCCGGGACTAGCGGTTCAGAGACCCAGTACTTC.

This clonotype was counted many times. This sequence joins TRBV19 and TRBJ2-1; TRBD2 matches 11 bases. The CDR3 runs 19 residues. V dropped 4 bases and J dropped 0; count of bases not matched to a gene: 11. Germline CDR1 LNHDA, CDR2 SQIVND (reference sequence). CDR3 sequence reads: CASSSPGLAAPSSYNEQFF. The CDR3 region has the DNA TGTGCCAGTAGTAGCCCGGGACTAGCGGCCCCCAGCTCCTACAATGAGCAGTTCTTC.

This clonotype appeared many times. V is TRBV20-1 and J is TRBJ2-3, with D unresolved. The CDR3 spans 12 residues. Looked up from germline, CDR1 is DFQATT and CDR2 is SNEGSKA (reference sequence). Trimming shortened V by 6 bases and J by 0 bases, and 7 bases separated the two germline ends. The CDR3: CSARTSTDTQYF. Here the CDR3 DNA reads TGCAGTGCCCGAACAAGCACAGATACGCAGTATTTT.

This clonotype showed up many times. The V and J genes are TRBV5-1 and TRBJ1-1; no definite D call. Trimming left V 0 bases short and J 3 bases short, with 9 bases between. From germline, CDR1 is SGHRS and CDR2 YFSETQ. This CDR3 is 14 amino acids long. CDR3 amino acids: CASSLGHGYTEAFF. CDR3 DNA: TGCGCCAGCAGCTTGGGACATGGGTACACTGAAGCTTTCTTT.

In its sample, this clonotype was seen many times. The J gene is TRBJ2-5, the V gene TRBV20-1; maybe TRBD2 (5 bases). The length of the CDR3 is 13 residues. From germline, CDR1 is DFQATT and CDR2 SNEGSKA (reference sequence). V was trimmed by 6 bases and J by 5 bases, leaving 16 bases between them. The CDR3 here is CSATGRVQETQYF. As DNA, the CDR3 is TGCAGTGCGACTGGGCGGGTTCAGGAGACCCAGTACTTC.

This clonotype was counted many times. The chain recombines TRBV5-1 with TRBJ2-1; D gene unclear. Trimming removed 4 bases from V and 6 bases from J, with 8 bases in between. Germline V gene sequence: CDR1 SGHRS, CDR2 YFSETQ. CDR3 size: 12 residues. CDR3 in amino acids: CASSPRLNEQFF. In DNA, the CDR3 is TGCGCCAGCAGCCCCCGCCTCAATGAGCAGTTCTTC. The entire variable domain, with the rest obtained from reference TRBV5-1 and TRBJ2-1, is as follows: KAGVTQTPRYLIKTRGQQVTLSCSPISGHRSVSWYQQTPGQGLQFLFEYFSETQRNKGNFPGRFSGRQFSNSRSEMNVSTLELGDSALYLCASSPRLNEQFFGPGTRLTVL.

This clonotype was detected a few times. The chain links TRBV2 to TRBJ2-1; 8 nucleotides match TRBD2. Germline lookup yields CDR1 SNHLY and CDR2 FYNNEI. The CDR3 covers 17 residues. After removal of 1 base from V and 5 bases from J, the junction contained 10 bases not matched to a gene. The CDR3 DNA is TGTGCCAGCAGTGAAGTGTCGGCGGGACTAGTGAACAATGAGCAGTTCTTC. Translated, it gives CASSEVSAGLVNNEQFF.

Worth noting for this clonotype: As the CDR3 is not closed by the conserved phenylalanine or tryptophan, this likely results from a read error. The chain joins TRBV18 to TRBJ1-1; weak D call: TRBD1 (5 bases). CDR3 length: 13 residues. Germline loops: CDR1 KGHSH, CDR2 LQKENI. The ends were cut back, 2 bases at V and 7 bases at J, with 11 bases in the middle. In DNA, the CDR3 is TGTGCCAGCTCACCAGGGATAGGGGTTGAAGCTTTCATT. Translation: CASSPGIGVEAFI.

Many counts were recorded for this clonotype. The chain couples TRBV6-5 to TRBJ1-6; the match to TRBD1 covers 9 bases. This CDR3 spans 19 amino acids. The V gene end was trimmed by 0 bases and the J gene end by 0 bases; junction bases not matched to a gene: 6. CDR1 is MNHEY, CDR2 SVGAGI, per germline. CDR3 DNA sequence: TGTGCCAGCAGTTACTCGATAGGGACAGGGAGCTCCTATAATTCACCCCTCCACTTT. It yields the protein CASSYSIGTGSSYNSPLHF.

The sample holds one count of this clonotype. A much larger clone differs from this one at a single base, so this may be a read error. This rearrangement joins TRBV5-5 to TRBJ2-7, with D possibly being TRBD1 (6 bases). The ends were cut back, 5 bases at V and 4 bases at J, with 16 bases in the middle. CDR3 length: 14 residues. Germline V gives CDR1 SGHKS, CDR2 YYEKEE (reference sequence). CDR3 DNA sequence: TGTGCCAGCAGGTTAACAGGGTCGGATTACGAGCAGTACTTC. Translating gives CASRLTGSDYEQYF.

The V gene is TRBV6-2 or TRBV6-3, the J gene TRBJ2-7; D is perhaps TRBD2 (5 bases). V dropped 3 bases and J dropped 7 bases, with 13 bases sitting between them. The CDR3 spans 13 residues. CDR1 is MNHEY, CDR2 SVGEGT, per germline. The CDR3 sequence is CASSYYGPGEQYF. CDR3 coding DNA: TGTGCCAGCAGTTATTACGGGCCGGGGGAGCAGTACTTC.

This clonotype was counted at least ten times. The rearrangement links TRBV13 to TRBJ2-1; TRBD2 matches at 9 bases. The CDR3 extends over 15 amino acids. J lost 7 bases, V lost 0 bases, and 4 bases had no gene match. The germline V gene has CDR1 PRHDT and CDR2 FYEKMQ (reference sequence). This CDR3 reads CASSLGSGRMNEQFF. In nucleotides, the CDR3 is TGTGCCAGCAGCTTAGGGAGCGGGAGGATGAATGAGCAGTTCTTC.

This clonotype was counted ten times or more. V and J are TRBV20-1 and TRBJ2-3; TRBD2 agrees at 11 bases. The CDR3 loop spans 16 amino acids. From germline, CDR1 is DFQATT and CDR2 SNEGSKA (reference sequence). V trimming: 3 bases; J trimming: 4 bases; junction bases outside the gene matches: 9. The CDR3 region has the DNA TGCAGTGCTAGTGGGACTCTAGCGGGAGGTTCAGATACGCAGTATTTT. Amino acids: CSASGTLAGGSDTQYF.

A remark on this clonotype: A much larger clone differs from this one at a single base, so this may be a read error. The CDR3 region has the DNA TGCAGTGCGGAGATTTCAGATACGCAGTATTTT. It translates to CSAEISDTQYF. This rearrangement joins TRBV20-1 to TRBJ2-3; D remains unclear. CDR3 length: 11 amino acids. The germline V gene has CDR1 DFQATT and CDR2 SNEGSKA (reference sequence). With 6 bases removed from V and 4 bases from J, the gap between germline ends came to 8 bases.

J is TRBJ2-5 and V is TRBV5-6, with D unclear. V was clipped by 2 bases and J by 4 bases, with 9 bases between them. This CDR3 is 13 amino acids long. The germline CDR1 and CDR2 sequences are SGHDT and YYEEEE. For the CDR3, the DNA is TGTGCCAGCAGCTTTATCCGTGGAGAGACCCAGTACTTC. It translates to CASSFIRGETQYF.

As concerns this clonotype: This may stem from a read error, because a much larger clone lies one nucleotide away. The gene calls are TRBV20-1 and TRBJ2-7; D ambiguous. Germline V gene data show CDR1 as DFQATT and CDR2 as SNEGSKA (reference sequence). The CDR3 has 13 amino acids. V was shortened by 1 base and J by 4 bases, with 11 bases between the two germline ends. The CDR3 DNA is TGCAGTGCTAGAGGTTTTTGGTGGTACGAGCAGTACTTC. It codes for CSARGFWWYEQYF.

This clonotype was seen repeatedly, ten times or more. The chain links TRBV20-1 to TRBJ1-5; 10 nucleotides align to TRBD1. Germline V gene lookup returns CDR1 DFQATT and CDR2 SNEGSKA (reference sequence). This CDR3 has 17 residues. After removal of 0 bases from V and 2 bases from J, the junction contained 7 bases not matched to a gene. CDR3 DNA sequence: TGCAGTGCTAGAGAAAGGGACAGGGGCTGGGGCAATCAGCCCCAGCATTTT. Its protein product is CSARERDRGWGNQPQHF.

The gene calls are TRBV20-1 and TRBJ2-1, with D unresolved. Germline V gives CDR1 DFQATT, CDR2 SNEGSKA (reference sequence). The CDR3 length is 15 residues. V lost 8 bases and J lost 0, with 17 bases in between. The DNA of the CDR3 is TGCAGTACTAACCCCATCTCGAACTCCTACAATGAGCAGTTCTTC. Its translation: CSTNPISNSYNEQFF.

V usage is TRBV18 and J usage is TRBJ2-3; TRBD2 aligns across 16 bases. The CDR3 consists of 17 residues. Germline V gene data show CDR1 as KGHSH and CDR2 as LQKENI. V shed 3 bases and J 8 bases; nucleotides not matched to a gene: 8. The CDR3 loop reads CASSPPGLAGGPGTQYF. CDR3 coding DNA: TGTGCCAGCTCACCGCCGGGACTAGCGGGAGGGCCCGGTACGCAGTATTTT.

This clonotype was detected ten times or more. A much larger clone sits a single nucleotide away, making a read error possible. The chain links TRBV20-1 to TRBJ1-1; D is unresolved. Per germline, CDR1 DFQATT and CDR2 SNEGSKA (reference sequence). The CDR3 contains 13 residues. The V end lost 6 bases, the J end lost 0 bases, and 11 bases lay between the germline ends. In DNA, the CDR3 is TGCAGTGCCCGGGTAGATGTGAACACTGAAGCTTTCTTT. Protein product: CSARVDVNTEAFF.

This clonotype was detected many times. The chain joins TRBV20-1 to TRBJ2-5, with 7 bases lining up with TRBD2. The germline gives CDR1 DFQATT, CDR2 SNEGSKA (reference sequence). The CDR3 covers 12 residues. The J segment lost 3 bases and the V segment lost 4 bases, leaving 2 bases of the junction unmatched. CDR3 region: CSATAGEETQYF. For the CDR3, the DNA is TGCAGTGCTACCGCGGGAGAAGAGACCCAGTACTTC.

With regard to this clonotype: A much larger clone differs from this one at a single base, so this may be a read error. The V call is TRBV20-1, the J call TRBJ2-2; TRBD2 might be the D (6 bases). Germline loops: CDR1 DFQATT, CDR2 SNEGSKA (reference sequence). CDR3 length: 16 residues. Here the CDR3 reads CSARDRQMLAAGGLFF. CDR3 in DNA: TGCAGTGCTAGAGATCGGCAGATGCTAGCAGCCGGGGGGCTGTTTTTT.

This clonotype was seen repeatedly, ten times or more. V is TRBV28 and J is TRBJ1-5, with a tentative D call TRBD1 (5 bases). The CDR3 covers 15 residues. Trimming took 3 bases from V and 1 from J, leaving 10 bases between them. CDR1 is MDHEN, CDR2 SYDVKM, per germline. In nucleotides, the CDR3 is TGTGCCAGCAGTTTCTTGACAGTGAGCAATCAGCCCCAGCATTTT. Protein sequence: CASSFLTVSNQPQHF.

The chain couples TRBV7-9 to TRBJ2-1, with D possibly TRBD1 on 5 matching bases. The CDR3 runs 15 residues. Trimming cost V 5 bases and J 2 bases, with 13 bases left between them. From germline, CDR1 is SEHNR and CDR2 FQNEAQ (reference sequence). CDR3 sequence: CASSPDRLPYNEQFF. The CDR3 DNA reads TGTGCCAGCAGCCCCGACAGACTCCCCTACAATGAGCAGTTCTTC.

This clonotype was picked up a small number of times. This clone may be a read error of a much larger clone one base away. The gene calls are TRBV4-1 and TRBJ2-1, with D possibly called TRBD1 or TRBD2 (7 bases each). Germline CDR1 MGHRA, CDR2 YSYEKL. The CDR3 sequence is 15 residues long. V lost 1 base to trimming and J lost 4 bases, with 11 bases between them. For the CDR3, the DNA is TGCGCCAGCAGCCAAGGCAGGGGGGGTTACAATGAGCAGTTCTTC. It yields the protein CASSQGRGGYNEQFF.

In regard to this clonotype: One base away lies a much larger clone, so this may be a sequencing read error. V is TRBV11-1 and J is TRBJ2-3; unclear D gene. The CDR3 consists of 12 residues. Germline lookup yields CDR1 SGHAT and CDR2 FQDESV (reference sequence). The CDR3 protein is CVSSSSTDTQYF. For the CDR3, the DNA is TGTGTCAGCAGCTCTAGCACAGATACGCAGTATTTT.

This clonotype was found many times. The J gene is TRBJ1-4, the V gene TRBV12-3 or TRBV12-4; 9 nucleotides line up with TRBD1. CDR3 length: 13 amino acids. Germline trimming cut 6 bases from V and 8 bases from J; bases unmatched to any gene: 4. CDR3 protein: CASSGTGREKLFF. In nucleotides, the CDR3 is TGTGCCAGCAGCGGGACAGGGCGGGAAAAACTGTTTTTT.

This clonotype was observed at least ten times. The V gene is TRBV20-1, the J gene TRBJ2-5, with 7 nucleotides matching TRBD2. Trimming at V came to 0 bases and at J to 5 bases, leaving 12 bases not matched to a gene. The CDR3 has 16 residues. CDR1 and CDR2 from the germline V gene are DFQATT and SNEGSKA (reference sequence). DNA of the CDR3: TGCAGTGCTAGAGATACCCCTACTCGAGCGGGGGAGACCCAGTACTTC. Residues: CSARDTPTRAGETQYF.